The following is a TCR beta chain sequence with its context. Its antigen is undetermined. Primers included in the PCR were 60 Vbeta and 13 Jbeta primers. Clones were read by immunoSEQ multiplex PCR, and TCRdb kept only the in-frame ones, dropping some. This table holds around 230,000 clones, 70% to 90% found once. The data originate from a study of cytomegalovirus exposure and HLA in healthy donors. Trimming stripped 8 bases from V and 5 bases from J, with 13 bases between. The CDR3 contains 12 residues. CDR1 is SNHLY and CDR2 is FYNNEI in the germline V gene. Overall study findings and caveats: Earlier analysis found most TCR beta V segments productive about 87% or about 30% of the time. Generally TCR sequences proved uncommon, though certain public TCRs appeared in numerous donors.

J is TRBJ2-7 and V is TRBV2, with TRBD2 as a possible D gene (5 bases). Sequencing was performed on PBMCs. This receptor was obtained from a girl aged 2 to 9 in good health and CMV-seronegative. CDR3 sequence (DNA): TGTGCCAGCGGTCTATTAGCGCACGAGCAGTACTTC. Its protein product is CASGLLAHEQYF.